The T cell receptor (beta chain) under discussion was sequenced for a study of T cell repertoires in cytomegalovirus infection. Looking at the study overall: Alongside well-studied HLA-B-restricted CMV epitopes, recently identified HLA-C-restricted CMV epitopes were also used. Indications came from public TCR beta signatures; they pointed to CMV infection and to a matching HLA type.

Study findings and constraints: Based on cumulative public TCR beta family frequency, carriers of CMV plus the relevant HLA were identified. It was HLA-C-restricted CMV-specific TCR beta clonotypes that dominated the response ex vivo.

From the reads, TCRdb called clonotypes with MiXCR, one entry per CDR3 protein. This table holds 450,000 to 650,000 distinct CDR3 sequences, roughly 42% found once. This clonotype was found a few times. Its specificity is unknown. The material was cultured PBMCs, obtained from culture after CMV antigen stimulation. The source of this sequence is a human donor in good health (CMV status not recorded). Some clones in this sample may be carry-over from other donors' samples.

CDR3 amino acids: CASSLLVRYGYTF. For the CDR3, the DNA is TGTGCCAGCAGCTTACTGGTTCGCTATGGCTACACCTTC. The genes are TRBV7-2 and TRBJ1-2; D is uncertain. Trimming removed 2 bases from V and 4 bases from J, with 8 bases in between. The CDR3 length is 13 residues. Per the germline V gene, CDR1 is SGHTA and CDR2 is FQGNSA.